This T cell receptor (beta chain) stems from a study of cytomegalovirus exposure and HLA in healthy donors. Sequenced by immunoSEQ multiplex PCR; TCRdb stores in-frame clones only, minus some. This sample has 120,000 to 150,000 clones, with 70% to 90% found just once. The V end lost 6 bases, the J end lost 8 bases, and 10 bases lay between the germline ends. Germline CDR1 and CDR2: MNHNS and SASEGT. The CDR3 extends over 11 amino acids. This clonotype was sampled from a young woman in good health and CMV-seropositive. Input material: PBMCs. This chain connects TRBV6-1 to TRBJ1-1; possibly TRBD1 for D (6 bases). The CDR3 DNA is TGTGCCAGCAGCCGGGGACAAGAAGCTTTCTTT. Its translation: CASSRGQEAFF.